The next 7 T cell receptor beta chains were all read from a single sample in a study of T cells in Graves' hyperthyroidism and ophthalmopathy. The CDR3 regions of TCR beta were amplified from RNA transcripts. The study used the HTBI primer set for a first-round RT-PCR of the TCR CDR3. TCRdb ran MiXCR on the multiplex PCR reads and lists one entry per CDR3 protein. This sample carries hundreds of thousands of distinct CDR3 sequences, 38% of them seen once, and the ten largest clones take 8% to 9%. Sequenced sample: blood. These receptors were taken from a young man with Graves' hyperthyroidism.

This chain uses TRBV5-1 with TRBJ1-1; no firm D call. V was pared by 0 bases and J by 5 bases, with 17 bases between. The length of the CDR3 is 16 residues. Germline V gene data show CDR1 as SGHRS and CDR2 as YFSETQ. The CDR3: CASSLEGPQRGTEAFF. The CDR3 nucleotides are TGCGCCAGCAGCTTGGAGGGCCCTCAAAGAGGGACTGAAGCTTTCTTT.

This clonotype was seen many times. The genes are TRBV2 and TRBJ2-5; D may be TRBD2 (6 bases). CDR3 size: 12 residues. In germline, CDR1 is SNHLY, CDR2 FYNNEI. The ends were cut back, 9 bases at V and 5 bases at J, with 13 bases in the middle. The CDR3 sequence is CARTSVQETQYF. As DNA, the CDR3 is TGTGCCAGGACTAGTGTACAGGAGACCCAGTACTTC.

This clonotype was seen at least ten times. The V call is TRBV5-1, the J call TRBJ1-1, with D uncertain. V lost 8 bases and J 3 bases, leaving 8 bases between the germline ends. CDR1 SGHRS and CDR2 YFSETQ come from the germline V gene. CDR3 length: 11 amino acids. The CDR3 DNA follows: TGCGCCAGGTTAGACGACACTGAAGCTTTCTTT. Encoded protein: CARLDDTEAFF.

This clonotype has ten or more counts. The chain is built from TRBV2 and TRBJ2-5; D is possibly TRBD2 (7 bases). CDR1 and CDR2 from the germline V gene are SNHLY and FYNNEI. The CDR3 contains 15 residues. The germline V and J ends were trimmed by 4 bases and 5 bases, with 17 bases remaining between them. CDR3 bases: TGTGCCAGCAGTGGAGTCGGGGGGCGCTTTGAGACCCAGTACTTC. The encoded protein is CASSGVGGRFETQYF.

This clonotype has only a few counts. The rearrangement joins TRBV2 to TRBJ2-7, with a tentative D call TRBD2 (5 bases). Between the trimmed V and J ends, which lost 8 bases and 3 bases, there was a span of 17 bases. The CDR3 is 14 residues long. Germline loops: CDR1 SNHLY, CDR2 FYNNEI. CDR3 DNA sequence: TGTGCCAGCTCCGATCCGGGAACCATCTACGAGCAGTACTTC. Residues: CASSDPGTIYEQYF. Filled out from reference TRBV2 and TRBJ2-7, the complete variable domain reads EPEVTQTPSHQVTQMGQEVILRCVPISNHLYFYWYRQILGQKVEFLVSFYNNEISEKSEIFDDQFSVERPDGSNFTLKIRSTKLEDSAMYFCASSDPGTIYEQYFGPGTRLTVT.

A note on this clonotype: Here the CDR3 omits its conserved ending phenylalanine or tryptophan, so a read error is the likely source. The limits of the CDR3 on the DNA are not certain, so only TCRdb's listed CDR3 is given. The chain joins TRBV7-8 to TRBJ1-3; the D call TRBD1 from the table was never checked on the DNA. The CDR3 spans 11 amino acids, including both terminal residues. From germline, CDR1 is SGHVS and CDR2 FQNEAQ. The CDR3 reads CASSLAARGYT.

The genes are TRBV15 and TRBJ2-5; 14 bases are shared with TRBD2. Per germline, CDR1 LNHNV and CDR2 YYDKDF (reference sequence). CDR3 length equals 17 residues. After removal of 0 bases from V and 5 bases from J, the junction contained 5 bases not matched to a gene. The CDR3 is CATSRDLTSGGDETQYF. The CDR3, as DNA: TGTGCCACCAGCAGAGATCTGACTAGCGGGGGGGACGAGACCCAGTACTTC.